A single sample gave rise to the 11 T cell receptor beta chains below, sequenced in a study of blood T cell repertoires in COVID-19. The table came from immunoSEQ multiplex PCR; TCRdb's copy has only in-frame clones and leaves some out. The sample comprises 93,000 or so clones, about 80% of which are singletons, and under 15% rests with the top ten. The sample consisted of peripheral blood. Every receptor here comes from a human donor in a cohort sampled during active or convalescent COVID-19.

The rearrangement uses TRBV11-2 and TRBJ1-1, with D perhaps TRBD1 (5 bases). This CDR3 contains 15 residues. The V end lost 0 bases, the J end lost 3 bases, and 11 bases lay between the germline ends. The germline V gene encodes CDR1 SGHAT and CDR2 FQNNGV. CDR3 protein: CASSLEAGRDTEAFF. DNA of the CDR3: TGTGCCAGCAGCTTAGAAGCAGGGAGGGACACTGAAGCTTTCTTT.

V usage is TRBV27 and J usage is TRBJ1-2; 11 bases line up with TRBD1. The CDR3 covers 16 residues. Germline V gene data show CDR1 as MNHEY and CDR2 as SMNVEV (reference sequence). V shed 3 bases, J shed 3 bases, and the junction held 6 bases outside the gene matches. This CDR3 is CASSFLGQGVYYGYTF. The CDR3 nucleotides are TGTGCCAGCAGTTTTCTGGGACAGGGGGTTTACTATGGCTACACCTTC.

This sequence joins TRBV7-2 and TRBJ1-4, with D possibly TRBD1 on 5 matching bases. Per the germline V gene, CDR1 is SGHTA and CDR2 is FQGNSA. The CDR3 loop spans 14 amino acids. Deletions cut 1 base from V and 10 bases from J, with 13 bases between. DNA of the CDR3: TGTGCCAGCAGCTTAGGAGGCGGGGACCGAAAACTGTTTTTT. Its protein is CASSLGGGDRKLFF.

The rearrangement links TRBV9 to TRBJ2-1; D gene ambiguous. With 0 bases removed from V and 9 bases from J, the gap between germline ends came to 13 bases. CDR1 and CDR2 from the germline V gene are SGDLS and YYNGEE. The CDR3 totals 14 residues. The CDR3 sequence: CASSVADSTSEQFF. CDR3 bases: TGTGCCAGCAGCGTAGCAGACTCAACAAGTGAGCAGTTCTTC.

The V gene is TRBV6-5, the J gene TRBJ2-5; D is possibly TRBD1 (6 bases). CDR1 and CDR2 (germline): MNHEY, SVGAGI. V lost 4 bases, J lost 4 bases, and 13 bases lay in between. There are 14 residues in the CDR3. CDR3 loop: CASSWTQGLETQYF. CDR3 bases: TGTGCCAGCAGTTGGACTCAGGGGCTAGAGACCCAGTACTTC.

V usage is TRBV2 and J usage is TRBJ1-6, with D uncertain. Germline V gives CDR1 SNHLY, CDR2 FYNNEI. The CDR3 totals 16 residues. V dropped 7 bases and J dropped 6 bases, with 19 bases sitting between them. CDR3 residues: CASTHRETVPNSPLHF. The DNA of the CDR3 is TGTGCCAGCACCCACAGAGAAACGGTCCCTAATTCACCCCTCCACTTT.

The CDR3 DNA follows: TGTGCCAGTAGTTCGGGTTCCCTGTTTGTTCAGTACTTC. This encodes CASSSGSLFVQYF. V gene TRBV19 combines with J gene TRBJ2-4; D remains unclear. The CDR3 loop spans 13 amino acids. V lost 5 bases, J lost 11 bases, and 16 bases lay in between. Germline CDR1 reads LNHDA; CDR2 reads SQIVND (reference sequence).

This rearrangement joins TRBV30 to TRBJ1-1; maybe TRBD1 (5 bases). Germline-derived CDR1 and CDR2 are GTSNPN and SVGIG (reference sequence). Trimming took 7 bases from V and 8 from J, leaving 14 bases between them. This CDR3 region has 11 residues. CDR3: CALGVRLEAFF. The CDR3, as DNA: TGTGCCTTAGGGGTCCGTTTGGAAGCTTTCTTT.

The J gene is TRBJ2-5, the V gene TRBV5-1; 12 nucleotides align to TRBD2. After removal of 4 bases from V and 2 bases from J, the junction contained 9 bases not matched to a gene. The CDR3 sequence is 17 residues long. Per the germline V gene, CDR1 is SGHRS and CDR2 is YFSETQ. CDR3 nucleotide sequence: TGCGCCAGCAGCCCTGGACTAGCGGGGACCTTACAAGAGACCCAGTACTTC. Protein: CASSPGLAGTLQETQYF.

In the case of this clone: Other DNA sequences of this sample code for an identical CDR3. The rearrangement uses TRBV5-4 and TRBJ2-2; no clear D. Trimming cost V 0 bases and J 1 base, with 4 bases left between them. Germline V gene data show CDR1 as SGHNT and CDR2 as YYREEE (reference sequence). The CDR3 totals 14 residues. CDR3 bases: TGTGCCAGCAGCTTGGAGCAGAACACCGGGGAGCTGTTTTTT. It codes for CASSLEQNTGELFF.

The chain is built from TRBV5-5 and TRBJ1-2; D is uncertain. The CDR3 has 14 amino acids. Trimming cost V 3 bases and J 3 bases, with 12 bases left between them. In germline, CDR1 is SGHKS, CDR2 YYEKEE (reference sequence). The CDR3 loop reads CASSWTLGDYGYTF. CDR3 bases: TGTGCCAGCAGCTGGACTCTAGGCGACTATGGCTACACCTTC.